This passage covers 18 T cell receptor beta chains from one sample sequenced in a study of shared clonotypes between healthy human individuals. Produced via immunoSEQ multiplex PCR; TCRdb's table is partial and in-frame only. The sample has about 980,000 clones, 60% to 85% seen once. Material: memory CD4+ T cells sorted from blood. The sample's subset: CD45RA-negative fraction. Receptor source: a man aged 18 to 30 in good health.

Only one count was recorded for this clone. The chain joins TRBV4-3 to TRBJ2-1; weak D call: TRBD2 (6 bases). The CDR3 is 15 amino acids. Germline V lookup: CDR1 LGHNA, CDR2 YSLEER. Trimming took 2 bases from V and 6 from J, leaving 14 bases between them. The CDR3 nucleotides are TGCGCCAGCAGCCAAACCGGGACTGGAGTCAATGAGCAGTTCTTC. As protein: CASSQTGTGVNEQFF.

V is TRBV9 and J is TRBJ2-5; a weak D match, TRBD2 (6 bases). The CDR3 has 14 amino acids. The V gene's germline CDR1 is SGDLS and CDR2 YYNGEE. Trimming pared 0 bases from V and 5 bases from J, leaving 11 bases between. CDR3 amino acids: CASSVGAGRETQYF. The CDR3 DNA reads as TGTGCCAGCAGCGTAGGGGCAGGGAGGGAGACCCAGTACTTC. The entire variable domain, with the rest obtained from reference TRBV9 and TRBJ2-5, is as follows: DSGVTQTPKHLITATGQRVTLRCSPRSGDLSVYWYQQSLDQGLQFLIQYYNGEERAKGNILERFSAQQFPDLHSELNLSSLELGDSALYFCASSVGAGRETQYFGPGTRLLVL.

In nucleotides, the CDR3 is TGTGCCAGCTCACCGTCCGGGGGGGCCTTTGGTGAGCAGTTCTTC. It yields the protein CASSPSGGAFGEQFF. The chain is built from TRBV18 and TRBJ2-1, with 8 bases lining up with TRBD2. Trimming removed 3 bases from V and 9 bases from J; junction bases left unmatched: 10. The CDR3 contains 15 residues. Germline CDR1 reads KGHSH; CDR2 reads LQKENI. Combining the CDR3 with reference TRBV18 and TRBJ2-1 gives the whole variable domain NAGVMQNPRHLVRRRGQEARLRCSPMKGHSHVYWYRQLPEEGLKFMVYLQKENIIDESGMPKERFSAEFPKEGPSILRIQQVVRGDSAAYFCASSPSGGAFGEQFFGPGTRLTVL.

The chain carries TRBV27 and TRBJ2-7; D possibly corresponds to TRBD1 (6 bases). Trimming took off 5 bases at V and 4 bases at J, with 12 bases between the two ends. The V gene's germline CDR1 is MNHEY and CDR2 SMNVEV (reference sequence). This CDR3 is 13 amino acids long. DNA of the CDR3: TGTGCCAGCAGTCTCGGACAGTTTTACGAGCAGTACTTC. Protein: CASSLGQFYEQYF.

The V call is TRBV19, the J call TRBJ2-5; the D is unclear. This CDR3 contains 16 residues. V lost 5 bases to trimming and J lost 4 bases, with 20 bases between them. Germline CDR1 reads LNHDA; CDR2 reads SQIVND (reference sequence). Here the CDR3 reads CASSPRQSAGRETQYF. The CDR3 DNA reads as TGTGCCAGTAGTCCTCGGCAGAGCGCAGGACGAGAGACCCAGTACTTC.

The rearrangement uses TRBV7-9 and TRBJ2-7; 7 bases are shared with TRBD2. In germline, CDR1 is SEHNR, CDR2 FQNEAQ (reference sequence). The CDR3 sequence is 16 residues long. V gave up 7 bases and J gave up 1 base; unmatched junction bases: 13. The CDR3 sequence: CASTPLTSRQSYEQYF. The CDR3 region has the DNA TGTGCCAGCACCCCCCTGACTAGCCGGCAATCCTACGAGCAGTACTTC.

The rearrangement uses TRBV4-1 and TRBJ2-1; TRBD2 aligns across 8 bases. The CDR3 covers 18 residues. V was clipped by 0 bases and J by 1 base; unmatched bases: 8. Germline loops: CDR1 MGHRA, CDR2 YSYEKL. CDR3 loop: CASSQESSGWASYNEQFF. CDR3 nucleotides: TGCGCCAGCAGCCAAGAGTCTAGCGGGTGGGCGTCCTACAATGAGCAGTTCTTC.

CDR3 sequence: CASSAGDRNTEAFF. DNA for the CDR3: TGTGCCAGCAGCGCGGGGGACAGAAACACTGAAGCTTTCTTT. The chain recombines TRBV13 with TRBJ1-1; the match to TRBD1 covers 7 bases. Per germline, CDR1 PRHDT and CDR2 FYEKMQ (reference sequence). The CDR3 loop spans 14 amino acids. V trimming: 5 bases; J trimming: 2 bases; junction bases outside the gene matches: 5.

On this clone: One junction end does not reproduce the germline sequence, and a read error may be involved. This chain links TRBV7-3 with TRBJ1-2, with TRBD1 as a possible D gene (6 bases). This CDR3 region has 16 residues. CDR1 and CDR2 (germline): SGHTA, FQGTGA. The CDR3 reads CASSLTPGGTQGGYTF. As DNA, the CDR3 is TGTGCCAGCAGCCTAACGCCGGGGGGCACCCAGGGAGGCTACACCTTC.

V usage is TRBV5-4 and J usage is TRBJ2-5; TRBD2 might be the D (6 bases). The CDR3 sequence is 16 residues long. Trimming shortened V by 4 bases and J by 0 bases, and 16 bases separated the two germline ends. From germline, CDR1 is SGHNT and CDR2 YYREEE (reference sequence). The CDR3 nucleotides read TGTGCCAGCAGCGGAGGGGCGGGATTGTACCAAGAGACCCAGTACTTC. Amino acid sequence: CASSGGAGLYQETQYF.

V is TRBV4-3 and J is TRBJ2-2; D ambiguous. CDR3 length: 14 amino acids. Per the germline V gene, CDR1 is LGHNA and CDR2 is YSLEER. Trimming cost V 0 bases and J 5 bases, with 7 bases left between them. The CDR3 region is CASSQDRSTGELFF. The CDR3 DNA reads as TGCGCCAGCAGCCAAGACAGGTCTACCGGGGAGCTGTTTTTT.

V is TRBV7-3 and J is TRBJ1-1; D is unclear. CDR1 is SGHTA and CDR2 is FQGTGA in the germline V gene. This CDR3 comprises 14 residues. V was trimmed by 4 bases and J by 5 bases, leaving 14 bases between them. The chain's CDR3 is CASSSTSVATEAFF. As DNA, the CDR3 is TGTGCCAGCAGCTCCACATCAGTGGCTACTGAAGCTTTCTTT. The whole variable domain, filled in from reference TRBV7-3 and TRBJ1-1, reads GAGVSQTPSNKVTEKGKYVELRCDPISGHTALYWYRQSLGQGPEFLIYFQGTGAADDSGLPNDRFFAVRPEGSVSTLKIQRTERGDSAVYLCASSSTSVATEAFFGQGTRLTVV.

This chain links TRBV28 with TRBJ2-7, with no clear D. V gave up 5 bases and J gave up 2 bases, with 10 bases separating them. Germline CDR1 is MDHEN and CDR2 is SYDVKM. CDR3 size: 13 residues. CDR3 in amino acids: CASSPPDPYEQYF. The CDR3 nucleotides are TGTGCCAGCAGTCCCCCAGATCCCTACGAGCAGTACTTC.

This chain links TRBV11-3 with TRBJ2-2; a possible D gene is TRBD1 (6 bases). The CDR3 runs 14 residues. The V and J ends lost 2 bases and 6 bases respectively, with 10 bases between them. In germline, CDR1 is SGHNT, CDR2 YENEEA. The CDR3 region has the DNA TGTGCCAGCAGCTTAATACAGGGATCCGGGGAGCTGTTTTTT. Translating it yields CASSLIQGSGELFF.

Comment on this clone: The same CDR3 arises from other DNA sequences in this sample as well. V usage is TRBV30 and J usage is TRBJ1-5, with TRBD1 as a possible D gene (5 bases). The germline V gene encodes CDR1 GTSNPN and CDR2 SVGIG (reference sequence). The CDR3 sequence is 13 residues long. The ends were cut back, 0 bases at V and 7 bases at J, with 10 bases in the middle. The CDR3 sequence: CAWSVDIRQPQHF. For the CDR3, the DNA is TGTGCCTGGAGTGTGGACATCCGGCAGCCCCAGCATTTT. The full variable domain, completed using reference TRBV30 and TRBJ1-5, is SQTIHQWPATLVQPVGSPLSLECTVEGTSNPNLYWYRQAAGRGLQLLFYSVGIGQISSEVPQNLSASRPQDRQFILSSKKLLLSDSGFYLCAWSVDIRQPQHFGDGTRLSIL.

In nucleotides, the CDR3 is TGCGCCAGCAGCTTTCAAGGTGGGGGGAACACCGGGGAGCTGTTTTTT. It translates to CASSFQGGGNTGELFF. This chain uses TRBV5-1 with TRBJ2-2; TRBD1 or TRBD2 may be the D gene (5 bases each). V was cut by 2 bases and J by 1 base, with 12 bases left in between. The CDR3 runs to 16 residues. Germline V lookup: CDR1 SGHRS, CDR2 YFSETQ.

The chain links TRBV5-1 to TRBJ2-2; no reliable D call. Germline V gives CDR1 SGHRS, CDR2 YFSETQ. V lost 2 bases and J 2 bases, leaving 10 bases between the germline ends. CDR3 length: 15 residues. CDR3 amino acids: CASSFAVTNTGELFF. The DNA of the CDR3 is TGCGCCAGCAGCTTCGCCGTCACTAACACCGGGGAGCTGTTTTTT.

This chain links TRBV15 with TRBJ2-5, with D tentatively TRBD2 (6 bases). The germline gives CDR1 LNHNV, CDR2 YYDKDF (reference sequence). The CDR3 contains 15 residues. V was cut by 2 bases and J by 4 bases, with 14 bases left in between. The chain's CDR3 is CATSRSQWGVETQYF. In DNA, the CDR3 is TGTGCCACCAGCAGATCCCAGTGGGGGGTAGAGACCCAGTACTTC.